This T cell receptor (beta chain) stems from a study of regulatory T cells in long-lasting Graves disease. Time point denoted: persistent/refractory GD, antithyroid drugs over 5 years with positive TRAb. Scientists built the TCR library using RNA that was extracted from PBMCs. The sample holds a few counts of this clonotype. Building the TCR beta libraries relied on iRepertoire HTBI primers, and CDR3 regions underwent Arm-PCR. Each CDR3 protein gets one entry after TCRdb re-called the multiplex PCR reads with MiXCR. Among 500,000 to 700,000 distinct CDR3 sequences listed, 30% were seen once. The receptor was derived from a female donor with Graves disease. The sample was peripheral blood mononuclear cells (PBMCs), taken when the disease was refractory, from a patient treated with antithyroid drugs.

This CDR3 reads CSVVRLVNQETQYF. The DNA of the CDR3 is TGCAGCGTTGTACGCTTAGTGAACCAAGAGACCCAGTACTTC. The chain carries TRBV29-1 and TRBJ2-5; D remains unclear. V lost 4 bases and J 0 bases, leaving 12 bases between the germline ends. There are 14 residues in the CDR3. Germline V gene lookup returns CDR1 SQVTM and CDR2 ANQGSEA.